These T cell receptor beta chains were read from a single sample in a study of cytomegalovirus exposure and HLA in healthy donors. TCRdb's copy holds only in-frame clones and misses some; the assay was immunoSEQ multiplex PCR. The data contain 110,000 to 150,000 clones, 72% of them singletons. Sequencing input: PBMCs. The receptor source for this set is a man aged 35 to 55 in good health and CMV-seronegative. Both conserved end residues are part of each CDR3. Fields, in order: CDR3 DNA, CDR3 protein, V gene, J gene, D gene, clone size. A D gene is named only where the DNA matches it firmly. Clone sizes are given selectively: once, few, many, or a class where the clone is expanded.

TGTGCCAGCAGTACCTACCGACAGGGCCCTCAAGAGACCCAGTACTTC	CASSTYRQGPQETQYF	TRBV27	TRBJ2-5	TRBD1	NA
TGTGCCAGCAGTTTCATCGGAGCCGGGGCCAACGTCCTGACTTTC	CASSFIGAGANVLTF	TRBV27	TRBJ2-6	NA	NA
TGTGCCAGCCGACGGACAGGGGGGGTCCAAGAGACCCAGTACTTC	CASRRTGGVQETQYF	TRBV7-8	TRBJ2-5	TRBD1	NA
TGCGCCAGCACAAGGAGCGCAGGGCGGCGGATTGAGCAGTTCTTC	CASTRSAGRRIEQFF	TRBV4-1	TRBJ2-1	NA	NA
TGCGCCAGCAGCCAAGATATAGCCAGAAGTGGGGAAAAACTGTTTTTT	CASSQDIARSGEKLFF	TRBV4-1	TRBJ1-4	NA	NA
TGTGCCAGCAGGAGACAGGGTTCCTACGAGCAGTACTTC	CASRRQGSYEQYF	TRBV6-1	TRBJ2-7	TRBD1	NA
TGCGCCAGCAGCCTACAGGGACTAGCTAACTATGGCTACACCTTC	CASSLQGLANYGYTF	TRBV5-1	TRBJ1-2	NA	few
TGTGCCAGCAATCGTACTCCCCGGGGACAGGGCAACGAGCAGTACTTC	CASNRTPRGQGNEQYF	TRBV6-6	TRBJ2-7	TRBD1	NA
TGTGCCAGCAGCTTCCAGGGGAACACTGAAGCTTTCTTT	CASSFQGNTEAFF	TRBV7-9	TRBJ1-1	NA	NA
TGTGCCAGTAACTATCAGGGGGCGAATCAGCCCCAGCATTTT	CASNYQGANQPQHF	TRBV19	TRBJ1-5	TRBD1	few
TGCGCCAGCAGCGGCGTATTAGCGGGGCAAGACAATGAGCAGTTCTTC	CASSGVLAGQDNEQFF	TRBV5-1	TRBJ2-1	TRBD2	NA
TGTGCCACCAGCAGTGATCAGGGGGCAATAGCGGGTCTCTCCTACAATGAGCAGTTCTTC	CATSSDQGAIAGLSYNEQFF	TRBV15	TRBJ2-1	NA	NA
TGTGCCAGCAGTTCGCTAGCGGGAGACGACACCGGGGAGCTGTTTTTT	CASSSLAGDDTGELFF	TRBV6-6	TRBJ2-2	TRBD2	few
TGTGCCAGCACCCCGGGACTAGCTCATAATGAGCAGTTCTTC	CASTPGLAHNEQFF	TRBV2	TRBJ2-1	TRBD2	NA
TGTGCCAGCTCGATGAGACTAGCGGGGGCCCAAGAGACCCAGTACTTC	CASSMRLAGAQETQYF	TRBV18	TRBJ2-5	TRBD2	NA